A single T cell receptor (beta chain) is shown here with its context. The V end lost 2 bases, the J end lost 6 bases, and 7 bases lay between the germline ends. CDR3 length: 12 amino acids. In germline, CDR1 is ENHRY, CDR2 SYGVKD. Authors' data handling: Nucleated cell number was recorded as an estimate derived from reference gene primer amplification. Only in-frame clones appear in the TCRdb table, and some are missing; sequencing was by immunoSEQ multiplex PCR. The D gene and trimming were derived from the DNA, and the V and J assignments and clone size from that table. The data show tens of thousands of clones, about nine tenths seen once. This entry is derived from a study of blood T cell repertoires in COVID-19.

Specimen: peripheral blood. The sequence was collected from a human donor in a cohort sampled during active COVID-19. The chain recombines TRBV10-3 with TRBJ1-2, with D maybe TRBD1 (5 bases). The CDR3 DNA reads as TGTGCCATCAGTGAGGGAGGGGATGGCTACACCTTC. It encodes CAISEGGDGYTF.